Described below is a single TCR beta chain sequence and its context. The data stem from a study of T cells in Graves' hyperthyroidism and ophthalmopathy. The CDR3 regions of TCR beta were amplified from RNA transcripts. First-round RT-PCR with HTBI primers amplified the TCR CDR3 region. TCRdb re-called the multiplex PCR reads with MiXCR, one entry per CDR3 protein. The repertoire has 690,000 or so distinct CDR3 sequences, approximately 18% of them found once; the top ten carry about a sixth. Newly diagnosed hyperthyroidism, duration under 2 months, in patients aged 18 to 65. The V and J ends lost 6 bases and 5 bases respectively, with 13 bases between them. The germline gives CDR1 MNHNS, CDR2 SASEGT. CDR3 length: 14 residues.

The clonotype originates from a woman in her 50s with Graves' hyperthyroidism that later progressed to Graves' ophthalmopathy. V usage is TRBV6-1 and J usage is TRBJ2-2; tentatively, D is TRBD1 (5 bases). Material: blood. This chain's CDR3 is CASRTALSTGELFF. The CDR3 DNA reads TGTGCCAGCAGGACAGCTTTGTCGACCGGGGAGCTGTTTTTT.